This entry lists 17 T cell receptor beta chains sequenced from one sample in a study of preoperative IRX-2 immunotherapy in early breast cancer. Treatment given: preoperative locoregional IRX-2 cytokine immunotherapy. The repertoire was sequenced with immunoSEQ multiplex PCR; TCRdb's copy has only in-frame clones and lacks some. The sample shows tens of thousands of clones, about 95% of them seen only once. The input for sequencing was tumor tissue, taken after IRX-2 immunotherapy. Every receptor here comes from a human donor with breast cancer.

This chain links TRBV7-2 with TRBJ1-5; D remains ambiguous. Between the trimmed V and J ends, which lost 1 base and 9 bases, there was a span of 10 bases. The CDR3 length is 13 residues. Per germline, CDR1 SGHTA and CDR2 FQGNSA. In DNA, the CDR3 is TGTGCCAGCAGCTTAGACCGACGGAGGCCCCAGCATTTT. Translated: CASSLDRRRPQHF. Full variable domain (remainder filled in from reference TRBV7-2 and TRBJ1-5): GAGVSQSPSNKVTEKGKDVELRCDPISGHTALYWYRQSLGQGLEFLIYFQGNSAPDKSGLPSDRFSAERTGGSVSTLTIQRTQQEDSAVYLCASSLDRRRPQHFGDGTRLSIL.

The rearrangement uses TRBV18 and TRBJ2-3; 7 nucleotides align to TRBD1. The CDR3 runs to 15 residues. J was trimmed by 4 bases and V by 2 bases; bases with no gene match: 6. Germline CDR1 KGHSH, CDR2 LQKENI. The CDR3 spells CASSPFRGGADTQYF. DNA for the CDR3: TGTGCCAGCTCACCATTCCGAGGGGGCGCAGATACGCAGTATTTT.

Comment on this clone: The junction shows a germline mismatch at one end, possibly a read error. This chain joins TRBV4-3 and TRBJ2-7, with TRBD1 identical over 8 bases. Per the germline V gene, CDR1 is LGHNA and CDR2 is YSLEER. The CDR3 is 15 residues long. CDR3 nucleotide sequence: TGCGCCAGCAGTCAAGGACAGGGAGTGGTAAACGAGCAGTACTTC. The encoded protein is CASSQGQGVVNEQYF.

The rearrangement joins TRBV7-6 to TRBJ2-1; TRBD2 agrees at 9 bases. Germline V lookup: CDR1 SGHVS, CDR2 FNYEAQ. Trimming at V came to 1 base and at J to 7 bases, leaving 14 bases not matched to a gene. This CDR3 has 18 amino acids. The CDR3 nucleotides are TGTGCCAGCAGCTTAGGGGCGGGAGGGCTGGGGTGGAAAAATGAGCAGTTCTTC. Translation: CASSLGAGGLGWKNEQFF.

This rearrangement joins TRBV5-1 to TRBJ2-1; D possibly corresponds to TRBD2 (6 bases). The CDR3 sequence is 14 residues long. The V and J ends lost 0 bases and 7 bases respectively, with 11 bases between them. Per the germline V gene, CDR1 is SGHRS and CDR2 is YFSETQ. The CDR3 loop is CASSLAGGLNEQFF. The CDR3 nucleotides read TGCGCCAGCAGCTTGGCCGGAGGGTTGAATGAGCAGTTCTTC.

The V call is TRBV15, the J call TRBJ2-7, with no clear D. Germline V lookup: CDR1 LNHNV, CDR2 YYDKDF (reference sequence). V lost 0 bases, J lost 10 bases, and 10 bases lay in between. This CDR3 is 12 amino acids long. The CDR3, as DNA: TGTGCCACCAGCAGAGATAGGGCAGGCCAGTACTTC. This codes for CATSRDRAGQYF.

The J gene is TRBJ1-2, the V gene TRBV6-5; possibly TRBD1 for D (6 bases). Deletions cut 2 bases from V and 7 bases from J, with 17 bases between. The germline V gene has CDR1 MNHEY and CDR2 SVGAGI. This CDR3 has 15 amino acids. The CDR3 loop is CASSYEGGVGSGYTF. As DNA, the CDR3 is TGTGCCAGCAGTTACGAGGGGGGGGTTGGTTCTGGCTACACCTTC.

The J gene is TRBJ1-2, the V gene TRBV5-1; D possibly corresponds to TRBD1 (6 bases). The CDR3 runs 14 residues. V lost 3 bases, J lost 6 bases, and 15 bases lay in between. From germline, CDR1 is SGHRS and CDR2 YFSETQ. CDR3 residues: CASSSGPKGDGYTF. The DNA for the CDR3 is TGCGCCAGCAGCTCCGGGCCAAAGGGGGATGGCTACACCTTC.

The chain carries TRBV10-2 and TRBJ1-2; D remains unclear. The V gene lost 5 bases and the J gene lost 3 bases, with 7 bases spanning the gap. Germline-derived CDR1 and CDR2 are WSHSY and SAAADI. CDR3 length equals 12 residues. CDR3 DNA: TGCGCCAGCAGTCAGGCTTACTATGGCTACACCTTC. This codes for CASSQAYYGYTF.

The rearrangement links TRBV5-1 to TRBJ2-1; 11 bases are a match to TRBD2. Looked up from germline, CDR1 is SGHRS and CDR2 is YFSETQ. This CDR3 has 16 amino acids. V lost 1 base to trimming and J lost 7 bases; unmatched junction nucleotides: 7. For the CDR3, the DNA is TGCGCCAGCAGCTTGCCCCTCACTAGCGGGGGTAATGAGCAGTTCTTC. This translates into CASSLPLTSGGNEQFF.

V usage is TRBV9 and J usage is TRBJ2-2, with unresolved D. The CDR3 is made up of 15 amino acids. The V gene lost 3 bases and the J gene lost 5 bases, with 14 bases spanning the gap. Germline loops: CDR1 SGDLS, CDR2 YYNGEE. CDR3 region: CASSERQLVTGELFF. CDR3 coding DNA: TGTGCCAGCAGCGAGCGACAACTTGTAACCGGGGAGCTGTTTTTT.

The chain couples TRBV7-2 to TRBJ2-1; the match to TRBD2 covers 7 bases. Germline loops: CDR1 SGHTA, CDR2 FQGNSA. Trimming cost V 2 bases and J 0 bases; bases outside gene matches: 4. The CDR3 runs to 16 residues. The CDR3 coding sequence is TGTGCCAGCAGCTTAAGCGGGGCAAGCTCCTACAATGAGCAGTTCTTC. It codes for CASSLSGASSYNEQFF.

The rearrangement links TRBV13 to TRBJ2-5; D unclear. In germline, CDR1 is PRHDT, CDR2 FYEKMQ (reference sequence). V lost 7 bases and J 2 bases, leaving 11 bases between the germline ends. This CDR3 comprises 13 residues. Here the CDR3 reads CASTHPEQETQYF. The CDR3 DNA sequence: TGTGCCAGCACCCACCCCGAGCAAGAGACCCAGTACTTC.

The CDR3 nucleotides read TGCAGCGTTGTTCGACCCTGGGGGGACGAGCAGTACTTC. Translated, it gives CSVVRPWGDEQYF. The chain is built from TRBV29-1 and TRBJ2-7; perhaps TRBD2 as D (6 bases). Germline loops: CDR1 SQVTM, CDR2 ANQGSEA. V lost 4 bases to trimming and J lost 5 bases, with 15 bases between them. This CDR3 region has 13 residues.

The V and J genes are TRBV7-2 and TRBJ2-7; TRBD2 matches 11 bases. V was clipped by 2 bases and J by 5 bases; unmatched bases: 5. The CDR3 totals 15 residues. CDR1 and CDR2 (germline): SGHTA, FQGNSA. CDR3: CASSLTSGRGDEQYF. CDR3 nucleotides: TGTGCCAGCAGCTTAACTAGCGGGAGAGGCGACGAGCAGTACTTC.

This clone was seen just once. This sequence joins TRBV2 and TRBJ1-3; D possibly corresponds to TRBD1 (6 bases). Trimming took 6 bases from V and 2 from J, leaving 14 bases between them. This CDR3 is 15 amino acids long. Germline V gives CDR1 SNHLY, CDR2 FYNNEI. The CDR3 DNA reads TGTGCCAGCAGCCTCGGACAGAACCCTGGAAACACCATATATTTT. Protein product: CASSLGQNPGNTIYF.

The genes are TRBV9 and TRBJ2-1; D not resolved. The germline gives CDR1 SGDLS, CDR2 YYNGEE. Trimming removed 3 bases at V and 1 base at J, with 2 bases between. The CDR3 spans 12 residues. The CDR3 DNA follows: TGTGCCAGCAGCGCATCCTACAATGAGCAGTTCTTC. Translating gives CASSASYNEQFF.